The rows below give T cell receptor beta chains drawn from one sample of a study of cytomegalovirus exposure and HLA in healthy donors. Clones were read by immunoSEQ multiplex PCR, and TCRdb kept only the in-frame ones, dropping some. The sample holds 95,000 to 120,000 clones, 90% to 96% seen once. Sequenced material: PBMCs. These receptors were taken from a woman under 30 in good health and CMV-seronegative. CDR3s include the opening cysteine and the closing phenylalanine or tryptophan. D genes are given only for firm matches.

v_gene,j_gene,d_gene,CDR3aa
TRBV5-1,TRBJ1-2,NA,CASSQGDRVSNYGYTF
TRBV10-3,TRBJ1-5,NA,CAISQGLGQPQHF
TRBV7-2,TRBJ1-1,TRBD1,CASSLALMGQQNTEAFF
TRBV5-6,TRBJ1-2,TRBD1,CASRLQGPGYTF
TRBV11-2,TRBJ2-5,NA,CASSLVTAQETQYF
TRBV27,TRBJ2-1,TRBD2,CASSLLGTSGYNEQFF
TRBV5-1,TRBJ2-1,TRBD2,CASSLIAGGNNEQFF
TRBV4-1,TRBJ1-2,TRBD1,CASSRLGQGDYGYTF
TRBV27,TRBJ2-7,TRBD1,CASSLQGDSVYEQYF
TRBV20-1,TRBJ2-7,NA,CSAVEVEQYF